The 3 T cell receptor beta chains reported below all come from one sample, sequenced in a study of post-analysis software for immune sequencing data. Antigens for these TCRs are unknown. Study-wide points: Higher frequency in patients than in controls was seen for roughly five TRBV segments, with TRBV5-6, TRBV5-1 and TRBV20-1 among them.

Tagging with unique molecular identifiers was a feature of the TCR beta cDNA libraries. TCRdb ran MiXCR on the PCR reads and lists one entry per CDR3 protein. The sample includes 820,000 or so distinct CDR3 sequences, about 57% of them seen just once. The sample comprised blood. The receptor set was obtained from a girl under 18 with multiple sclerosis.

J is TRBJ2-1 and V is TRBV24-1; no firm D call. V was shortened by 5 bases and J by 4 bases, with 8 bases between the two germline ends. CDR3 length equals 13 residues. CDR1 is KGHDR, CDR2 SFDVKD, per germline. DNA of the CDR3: TGTGCCACCAGTGGCAACAGATACAATGAGCAGTTCTTC. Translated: CATSGNRYNEQFF.

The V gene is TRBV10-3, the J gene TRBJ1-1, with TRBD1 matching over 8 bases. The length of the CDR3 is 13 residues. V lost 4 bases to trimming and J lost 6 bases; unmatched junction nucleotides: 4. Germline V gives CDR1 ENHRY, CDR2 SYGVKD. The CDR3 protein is CAISAGQGPEAFF. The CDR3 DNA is TGTGCCATCAGTGCCGGACAGGGCCCTGAAGCTTTCTTT.

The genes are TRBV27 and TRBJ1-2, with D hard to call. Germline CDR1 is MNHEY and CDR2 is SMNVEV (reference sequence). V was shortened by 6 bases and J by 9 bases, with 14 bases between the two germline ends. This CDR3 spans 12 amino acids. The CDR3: CASSDGLGSYTF. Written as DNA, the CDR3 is TGTGCCAGCAGCGACGGCCTGGGGAGCTACACCTTC.